Below are 30 T cell receptor beta chains sequenced from a single sample in a study of T cells in Graves' hyperthyroidism and ophthalmopathy. Amplification of TCR beta CDR3 regions was performed using RNA transcripts as template. Primed by the HTBI set, a first-round RT-PCR was run on the TCR CDR3. TCRdb used MiXCR to reprocess the multiplex PCR reads, holding one entry per CDR3 protein. The sample records more than 300,000 distinct CDR3 sequences, around 14% being singletons. Sequencing input: blood. The receptors shown here come from a woman aged 25 to 39 with Graves' hyperthyroidism.

The table lists this clonotype with a few counts. The chain carries TRBV25-1 and TRBJ2-1; D might be TRBD2 (5 bases). The CDR3 runs 18 residues. V lost 3 bases and J 2 bases, leaving 20 bases between the germline ends. Germline CDR1 reads MGHDK; CDR2 reads SYGVNS. CDR3 protein: CASSEFVLASLPYNEQFF. The CDR3, as DNA: TGTGCCAGCAGTGAGTTCGTATTAGCGTCTCTGCCCTACAATGAGCAGTTCTTC.

This clonotype has a count of ten or more. This chain joins TRBV29-1 and TRBJ2-5; unclear D gene. The CDR3 has 15 residues. The V end lost 0 bases, the J end lost 2 bases, and 13 bases lay between the germline ends. Looked up from germline, CDR1 is SQVTM and CDR2 is ANQGSEA. As DNA, the CDR3 is TGCAGCGTTGAAGACCCCTCGGTTACGCAAGAGACCCAGTACTTC. This gives the protein CSVEDPSVTQETQYF.

This clonotype was observed once. The CDR3 reads CSAGLGTGDVETQYF. The CDR3 bases are TGCAGTGCAGGCCTCGGGACAGGGGATGTCGAGACCCAGTACTTC. This chain links TRBV20-1 with TRBJ2-5; 10 bases map to TRBD1. The CDR3 is 15 residues long. CDR1 and CDR2 (germline): DFQATT, SNEGSKA (reference sequence). Unmatched junction bases numbered 12, after V lost 6 bases and J lost 5 bases.

This clonotype appeared a few times. V gene TRBV13 combines with J gene TRBJ2-3, with D uncertain. CDR3 length: 15 residues. Between the trimmed V and J ends, which lost 4 bases and 1 base, there was a span of 12 bases. Germline V CDR1 and CDR2: PRHDT, FYEKMQ (reference sequence). This chain's CDR3 is CASSSSWWGTDTQYF. The DNA of the CDR3 is TGTGCCAGCAGCTCGTCGTGGTGGGGCACAGATACGCAGTATTTT.

This clonotype was counted a few times. The chain carries TRBV7-6 and TRBJ2-1; 8 nucleotides line up with TRBD2. Germline V gene lookup returns CDR1 SGHVS and CDR2 FNYEAQ. The V and J ends lost 4 bases and 9 bases, in that order; junction bases with no gene match: 11. There are 15 residues in the CDR3. Here the CDR3 DNA reads TGTGCCAGCAGCTGGGTGGCGGGAGGTTCGGTTGAGCAGTTCTTC. Protein product: CASSWVAGGSVEQFF.

The CDR3 region is CASRKTGDNSPLHF. CDR3 in DNA: TGTGCCAGCAGGAAGACAGGGGATAATTCACCCCTCCACTTT. The rearrangement links TRBV6-1 to TRBJ1-6; 8 bases map to TRBD1. CDR1 is MNHNS, CDR2 SASEGT, per germline. With V trimmed by 6 bases and J by 5 bases, 3 bases remained unmatched. The CDR3 is made up of 14 amino acids.

The sample holds a few counts of this clonotype. V is TRBV5-5 and J is TRBJ1-2, with D possibly TRBD1 on 5 matching bases. Germline CDR1 and CDR2: SGHKS and YYEKEE (reference sequence). The V and J ends lost 6 bases and 8 bases respectively, with 17 bases between them. This CDR3 region has 13 residues. CDR3 DNA sequence: TGTGCCAGCAAGGCATGGGGGGGAACCGGCTACACCTTC. This gives the protein CASKAWGGTGYTF.

This clonotype was counted ten times or more. The chain employs TRBV28 and TRBJ1-5, with D unresolved. Germline CDR1 and CDR2: MDHEN and SYDVKM. Trimming took off 10 bases at V and 5 bases at J, with 12 bases between the two ends. The CDR3 is made up of 12 amino acids. The CDR3 region is CAIEGLHQPQHF. CDR3 coding DNA: TGTGCCATTGAGGGCTTACATCAGCCCCAGCATTTT.

This clonotype was picked up many times. The chain recombines TRBV9 with TRBJ2-1; the match to TRBD2 covers 11 bases. V lost 3 bases to trimming and J lost 10 bases; unmatched junction nucleotides: 3. The germline V gene encodes CDR1 SGDLS and CDR2 YYNGEE. The CDR3 extends over 13 amino acids. The DNA for the CDR3 is TGTGCCAGCAGCGCTCCTAGCGGGGGGGAGCAGTTCTTC. Protein sequence: CASSAPSGGEQFF.

This clonotype was picked up many times. The chain has TRBV12-3 or TRBV12-4 and TRBJ1-1; D not resolved. This CDR3 has 13 residues. V shed 6 bases and J shed 0 bases, with 8 bases lying between them. DNA of the CDR3: TGTGCCAGCAGGCGGACCATGAACACTGAAGCTTTCTTT. Protein sequence: CASRRTMNTEAFF.

This chain links TRBV27 with TRBJ1-6; unclear D gene. CDR1 is MNHEY, CDR2 SMNVEV, per germline (reference sequence). The CDR3 is 16 residues long. Between the trimmed V and J ends, which lost 5 bases and 7 bases, there was a span of 18 bases. For the CDR3, the DNA is TGTGCCAGCAGTCCTCCCGGGATAGGTTTCAATTCACCCCTCCACTTT. Translation gives CASSPPGIGFNSPLHF.

The rearrangement uses TRBV30 and TRBJ2-1; 15 positions match TRBD2. This CDR3 region has 16 residues. Germline CDR1 is GTSNPN and CDR2 is SVGIG (reference sequence). J gave up 6 bases and V 0 bases, and 3 bases lay outside the gene matches. This CDR3 reads CAWSVRGLAGGNEQFF. The CDR3 DNA reads TGTGCCTGGAGTGTACGGGGACTAGCGGGAGGCAATGAGCAGTTCTTC. The full variable domain, completed using reference TRBV30 and TRBJ2-1, is SQTIHQWPATLVQPVGSPLSLECTVEGTSNPNLYWYRQAAGRGLQLLFYSVGIGQISSEVPQNLSASRPQDRQFILSSKKLLLSDSGFYLCAWSVRGLAGGNEQFFGPGTRLTVL.

The rearrangement uses TRBV27 and TRBJ2-2; a weak D match, TRBD2 (5 bases). V gave up 1 base and J gave up 5 bases, with 11 bases separating them. The germline V gene has CDR1 MNHEY and CDR2 SMNVEV (reference sequence). The CDR3 is 15 residues long. The CDR3 protein is CASSLYGERTGELFF. For the CDR3, the DNA is TGTGCCAGCAGTTTATATGGGGAGAGGACCGGGGAGCTGTTTTTT.

This clonotype was detected only a few times. This chain joins TRBV24-1 and TRBJ2-1, with D possibly TRBD1 on 7 matching bases. The CDR3 runs to 13 residues. From germline, CDR1 is KGHDR and CDR2 SFDVKD. The V gene lost 9 bases and the J gene lost 8 bases, with 16 bases spanning the gap. The CDR3, as DNA: TGTGCCACCCAGGGGGGAGTTAAGCATGAGCAGTTCTTC. Translated: CATQGGVKHEQFF.

In its sample, this clonotype was seen a few times. The V gene is TRBV9, the J gene TRBJ1-4, with a possible D match to TRBD1 (5 bases). The V end lost 3 bases, the J end lost 5 bases, and 8 bases lay between the germline ends. The CDR3 is made up of 13 amino acids. Germline loops: CDR1 SGDLS, CDR2 YYNGEE. The chain's CDR3 is CASSGSGNEKLFF. The CDR3 bases are TGTGCCAGCAGCGGATCAGGGAATGAAAAACTGTTTTTT. Full variable domain (remainder filled in from reference TRBV9 and TRBJ1-4): DSGVTQTPKHLITATGQRVTLRCSPRSGDLSVYWYQQSLDQGLQFLIQYYNGEERAKGNILERFSAQQFPDLHSELNLSSLELGDSALYFCASSGSGNEKLFFGSGTQLSVL.

V usage is TRBV3-1 and J usage is TRBJ2-7, with D perhaps assigned TRBD1 or TRBD2 (6 bases each). CDR3 length equals 14 residues. The germline V gene has CDR1 LGHDT and CDR2 YNNKEL (reference sequence). Trimming left V 2 bases short and J 5 bases short, with 13 bases between. The CDR3 is CASSQFQGRNEQYF. The CDR3 DNA reads TGTGCCAGCAGCCAATTCCAGGGGAGGAACGAGCAGTACTTC.

The rearrangement joins TRBV4-1 to TRBJ2-7; no reliable D call. Looked up from germline, CDR1 is MGHRA and CDR2 is YSYEKL. V gave up 3 bases and J gave up 3 bases, with 21 bases separating them. The CDR3 loop spans 17 amino acids. CDR3 loop: CASSQTLKGAGSYEQYF. The CDR3 bases are TGCGCCAGCAGCCAGACCCTAAAAGGAGCAGGAAGCTACGAGCAGTACTTC.

At least ten counts were recorded for this clonotype. V is TRBV18 and J is TRBJ2-3; 7 bases align to TRBD1. This CDR3 comprises 13 residues. Germline lookup yields CDR1 KGHSH and CDR2 LQKENI. J lost 5 bases, V lost 3 bases, and 2 bases had no gene match. The CDR3 DNA follows: TGTGCCAGCTCACCCTGGACAGGAGATACGCAGTATTTT. Amino acid sequence: CASSPWTGDTQYF.

This clonotype was found a few times. This chain uses TRBV25-1 with TRBJ2-5; 11 nucleotides agree with TRBD1. The length of the CDR3 is 14 residues. V shed 4 bases, J shed 6 bases, and the junction held 4 bases outside the gene matches. Germline V gives CDR1 MGHDK, CDR2 SYGVNS. The CDR3 is CASSGTGGVQTQYF. CDR3 DNA: TGTGCCAGCAGTGGGACAGGGGGCGTGCAGACCCAGTACTTC.

The CDR3 nucleotides read TGTGCCATAGGCGGGTTGGTAACTGAAGCTTTCTTT. Its protein is CAIGGLVTEAFF. The V and J genes are TRBV10-3 and TRBJ1-1; D is unclear. This CDR3 spans 12 amino acids. Germline CDR1 reads ENHRY; CDR2 reads SYGVKD. Trimming shortened V by 9 bases and J by 5 bases, and 13 bases separated the two germline ends.

This clonotype was counted ten times or more. V usage is TRBV6-1 and J usage is TRBJ2-2; D assignment may be TRBD1 or TRBD2 (6 bases each). The CDR3 covers 17 residues. Trimming removed 1 base from V and 4 bases from J, with 16 bases in between. The germline CDR1 and CDR2 sequences are MNHNS and SASEGT. The CDR3 coding sequence is TGTGCCAGCAGTGAAGTTTTTTGGGGGGCTGGCACCGGGGAGCTGTTTTTT. Its translation: CASSEVFWGAGTGELFF.

This clonotype has only a few counts. CDR3 bases: TGTGCCAGCAGAGATAGCCGTGAGCAGTTCTTC. It specifies CASRDSREQFF. The rearrangement links TRBV7-2 to TRBJ2-1; no reliable D call. CDR3 length: 11 residues. The germline V gene encodes CDR1 SGHTA and CDR2 FQGNSA. The V end was cut by 6 bases, the J end by 9 bases, with 9 bases between. Drawing the rest from reference TRBV7-2 and TRBJ2-1, the complete variable domain is GAGVSQSPSNKVTEKGKDVELRCDPISGHTALYWYRQSLGQGLEFLIYFQGNSAPDKSGLPSDRFSAERTGGSVSTLTIQRTQQEDSAVYLCASRDSREQFFGPGTRLTVL.

This clonotype was seen many times. The chain has TRBV7-8 and TRBJ1-5; possible D gene TRBD1, 5 bases. The CDR3 extends over 15 amino acids. CDR1 is SGHVS, CDR2 FQNEAQ, per germline. The germline V and J ends were trimmed by 5 bases and 2 bases, with 13 bases remaining between them. CDR3 in amino acids: CASSIAGVGNQPQHF. The CDR3 DNA sequence: TGTGCCAGCAGCATCGCGGGGGTAGGCAATCAGCCCCAGCATTTT.

The chain links TRBV2 to TRBJ2-7; D remains unclear. Germline V gives CDR1 SNHLY, CDR2 FYNNEI. Trimming took 4 bases from V and 4 from J, leaving 14 bases between them. This CDR3 comprises 14 residues. DNA for the CDR3: TGTGCCAGCAGTGGGCTCCGACGTTTATACGAGCAGTACTTC. Translating gives CASSGLRRLYEQYF. The whole variable domain, remainder taken from reference TRBV2 and TRBJ2-7, is EPEVTQTPSHQVTQMGQEVILRCVPISNHLYFYWYRQILGQKVEFLVSFYNNEISEKSEIFDDQFSVERPDGSNFTLKIRSTKLEDSAMYFCASSGLRRLYEQYFGPGTRLTVT.

This clonotype was seen more than once but under ten times. The rearrangement uses TRBV6-1 and TRBJ2-1; 8 nucleotides match TRBD2. There are 15 residues in the CDR3. Germline CDR1 reads MNHNS; CDR2 reads SASEGT. The J segment lost 9 bases and the V segment lost 2 bases, leaving 9 bases of the junction unmatched. CDR3 in amino acids: CASSELAGGGLEQFF. The CDR3, as DNA: TGTGCCAGCAGTGAATTGGCGGGAGGTGGCCTTGAGCAGTTCTTC.

This clonotype was detected many times. CDR3 in amino acids: CASTPRMSVGTIYF. The CDR3 DNA follows: TGTGCCAGCACCCCGAGGATGAGTGTCGGCACCATATATTTT. The chain combines TRBV12-3 or TRBV12-4 with TRBJ1-3; D uncertain. The CDR3 extends over 14 amino acids. The germline V and J ends were trimmed by 7 bases and 9 bases, with 19 bases remaining between them.

This clonotype has a handful of counts. The CDR3 sequence is CSATTGEVNEQYF. CDR3 sequence (DNA): TGCAGTGCTACGACAGGGGAAGTTAACGAGCAGTACTTC. The rearrangement links TRBV20-1 to TRBJ2-7; 8 bases align to TRBD1. This CDR3 is 13 amino acids long. Germline V CDR1 and CDR2: DFQATT, SNEGSKA (reference sequence). V trimming: 4 bases; J trimming: 5 bases; junction bases outside the gene matches: 7.

This clonotype has a count of ten or more. V and J are TRBV27 and TRBJ2-3, with 7 bases identical to TRBD2. Germline V gives CDR1 MNHEY, CDR2 SMNVEV (reference sequence). V was pared by 2 bases and J by 1 base, with 3 bases of the junction left unmatched. This CDR3 has 15 amino acids. The CDR3 loop is CASSLLAERTDTQYF. As DNA, the CDR3 is TGTGCCAGCAGTTTACTAGCGGAACGCACAGATACGCAGTATTTT.

This clonotype was observed at least ten times. This chain connects TRBV7-2 to TRBJ2-5; D is possibly TRBD2 (6 bases). Trimming removed 1 base from V and 4 bases from J, with 13 bases in between. Germline lookup yields CDR1 SGHTA and CDR2 FQGNSA. The CDR3 length is 15 residues. The DNA of the CDR3 is TGTGCCAGCAGCTTAGGTTCTCGGGGAGGAGAGACCCAGTACTTC. It specifies CASSLGSRGGETQYF.

In its sample, this clonotype was seen many times. The rearrangement links TRBV5-1 to TRBJ2-7, with 7 bases fitting TRBD1. The length of the CDR3 is 14 residues. With 3 bases clipped from V and 0 bases from J, the junction kept 3 bases outside the gene matches. CDR1 is SGHRS and CDR2 is YFSETQ in the germline V gene. The CDR3 bases are TGCGCCAGCAGCTCGACAGGGAACTCCTACGAGCAGTACTTC. Translating gives CASSSTGNSYEQYF.